This is a list of T cell receptor beta chains from one sample in a study of T cell changes during pregnancy in multiple sclerosis. TCRdb keeps only in-frame clones here, not all; method: immunoSEQ multiplex PCR. The sample holds about 40,000 clones, roughly 90% seen once. The sample here was CD8+ T cells from peripheral blood mononuclear cells, taken in the first trimester of pregnancy. Every receptor here comes from a female donor with multiple sclerosis, enrolled in a pregnancy study. CDR3s include the opening cysteine and the closing phenylalanine or tryptophan. The order of the fields is clone size, J gene, CDR3 length, D gene, V gene, CDR3 protein, CDR3 DNA. D genes are given only for firm matches. Part of the rows lack a size; the others show once, few, many or a class for expanded clones.

clone size: NA; J gene: TRBJ2-7; CDR3 length: 16; D gene: NA; V gene: TRBV19; CDR3 protein: CASSISLMGPSYEQYF; CDR3 DNA: TGTGCCAGTAGTATTTCTCTGATGGGGCCGTCCTACGAGCAGTACTTC
clone size: once; J gene: TRBJ2-1; CDR3 length: 13; D gene: NA; V gene: TRBV7-6; CDR3 protein: CASSLVAEREQFF; CDR3 DNA: TGTGCCAGCAGCTTAGTTGCCGAGAGGGAGCAGTTCTTC
clone size: NA; J gene: TRBJ1-1; CDR3 length: 15; D gene: NA; V gene: TRBV27; CDR3 protein: CASSLYATLNTEAFF; CDR3 DNA: TGTGCCAGCAGTTTATACGCGACTTTGAACACTGAAGCTTTCTTT
clone size: NA; J gene: TRBJ1-2; CDR3 length: 14; D gene: TRBD1; V gene: TRBV9; CDR3 protein: CASSAPSDRGGYTF; CDR3 DNA: TGTGCCAGCAGCGCCCCATCGGACAGGGGGGGCTACACCTTC
clone size: NA; J gene: TRBJ1-1; CDR3 length: 14; D gene: NA; V gene: TRBV2; CDR3 protein: CASSERGGNTEAFF; CDR3 DNA: TGTGCCAGCAGTGAAAGGGGGGGGAACACTGAAGCTTTCTTT
clone size: NA; J gene: TRBJ1-1; CDR3 length: 13; D gene: TRBD1; V gene: TRBV7-8; CDR3 protein: CASSSGQGDEAFF; CDR3 DNA: TGTGCCAGCAGCTCAGGACAGGGGGATGAAGCTTTCTTT
clone size: NA; J gene: TRBJ2-1; CDR3 length: 13; D gene: NA; V gene: TRBV6-1; CDR3 protein: CASYLWGTDEQFF; CDR3 DNA: TGTGCCAGCTATCTTTGGGGGACTGATGAGCAGTTCTTC
clone size: NA; J gene: TRBJ1-1; CDR3 length: 14; D gene: NA; V gene: TRBV25-1; CDR3 protein: CASSPLYGGYEAFF; CDR3 DNA: TGTGCCAGCAGTCCCCTATACGGGGGGTATGAAGCTTTCTTT
clone size: NA; J gene: TRBJ2-7; CDR3 length: 13; D gene: NA; V gene: TRBV5-1; CDR3 protein: CASSSPPGVEQYF; CDR3 DNA: TGCGCCAGCAGCTCCCCTCCAGGGGTCGAGCAGTACTTC
clone size: NA; J gene: TRBJ2-7; CDR3 length: 14; D gene: NA; V gene: TRBV6-5; CDR3 protein: CASSYGQGTYEQYF; CDR3 DNA: TGTGCCAGCAGTTATGGGCAGGGCACCTACGAGCAGTACTTC
clone size: NA; J gene: TRBJ2-7; CDR3 length: 12; D gene: NA; V gene: TRBV6-4; CDR3 protein: CASRGGAEEQYF; CDR3 DNA: TGTGCCAGCAGGGGGGGGGCCGAGGAGCAGTACTTC
clone size: NA; J gene: TRBJ1-1; CDR3 length: 12; D gene: TRBD1; V gene: TRBV2; CDR3 protein: CARQGANTEAFF; CDR3 DNA: TGTGCCCGACAGGGGGCTAACACTGAAGCTTTCTTT
clone size: NA; J gene: TRBJ2-5; CDR3 length: 17; D gene: TRBD1; V gene: TRBV7-9; CDR3 protein: CASSLAPRDSAQETQYF; CDR3 DNA: TGTGCCAGCAGCTTAGCACCGAGGGACAGTGCCCAAGAGACCCAGTACTTC
clone size: once; J gene: TRBJ2-2; CDR3 length: 18; D gene: TRBD1; V gene: TRBV5-1; CDR3 protein: CASSQGQGAKVDTGELFF; CDR3 DNA: TGCGCCAGCAGCCAAGGACAGGGGGCGAAAGTGGACACCGGGGAGCTGTTTTTT
clone size: NA; J gene: TRBJ2-2; CDR3 length: 16; D gene: TRBD2; V gene: TRBV6-4; CDR3 protein: CASSGLAGGNTGELFF; CDR3 DNA: TGTGCCAGCAGTGGACTAGCGGGGGGAAACACCGGGGAGCTGTTTTTT
clone size: NA; J gene: TRBJ2-3; CDR3 length: 17; D gene: TRBD2; V gene: TRBV10-1; CDR3 protein: CASSELAGAPSTDTQYF; CDR3 DNA: TGCGCCAGCAGTGAGCTAGCGGGGGCTCCTAGCACAGATACGCAGTATTTT
clone size: NA; J gene: TRBJ2-1; CDR3 length: 15; D gene: TRBD1; V gene: TRBV29-1; CDR3 protein: CSVERGQQIYNEQFF; CDR3 DNA: TGCAGCGTTGAACGGGGACAGCAAATTTACAATGAGCAGTTCTTC
clone size: NA; J gene: TRBJ1-1; CDR3 length: 14; D gene: NA; V gene: TRBV15; CDR3 protein: CATRVRRGATEAFF; CDR3 DNA: TGTGCCACCAGGGTAAGGCGAGGCGCCACTGAAGCTTTCTTT
clone size: NA; J gene: TRBJ2-2; CDR3 length: 14; D gene: NA; V gene: TRBV15; CDR3 protein: CATSNDFSTGELFF; CDR3 DNA: TGTGCCACCAGCAACGACTTCTCCACCGGGGAGCTGTTTTTT
clone size: NA; J gene: TRBJ2-7; CDR3 length: 14; D gene: TRBD2; V gene: TRBV9; CDR3 protein: CASSGTSGGGEQYF; CDR3 DNA: TGTGCCAGCAGCGGTACTAGCGGGGGTGGCGAGCAGTACTTC
clone size: NA; J gene: TRBJ2-7; CDR3 length: 14; D gene: NA; V gene: TRBV6-5; CDR3 protein: CASSYSSGSYEQYF; CDR3 DNA: TGTGCCAGCAGTTACTCGTCAGGGTCCTACGAGCAGTACTTC
clone size: NA; J gene: TRBJ2-7; CDR3 length: 15; D gene: TRBD2; V gene: TRBV4-1; CDR3 protein: CASSQLAGGSYEQYF; CDR3 DNA: TGCGCCAGCAGCCAACTAGCGGGGGGGTCCTACGAGCAGTACTTC
clone size: NA; J gene: TRBJ1-3; CDR3 length: 15; D gene: NA; V gene: TRBV6-1; CDR3 protein: CASSDLQYSGNTIYF; CDR3 DNA: TGTGCCAGCAGTGATCTCCAGTACTCTGGAAACACCATATATTTT
clone size: NA; J gene: TRBJ1-1; CDR3 length: 15; D gene: NA; V gene: TRBV6-1; CDR3 protein: CASSELPGENTEAFF; CDR3 DNA: TGTGCCAGCAGTGAATTGCCAGGGGAGAACACTGAAGCTTTCTTT
clone size: NA; J gene: TRBJ1-4; CDR3 length: 16; D gene: TRBD1; V gene: TRBV11-2; CDR3 protein: CASSLGSGRGDEKLFF; CDR3 DNA: TGTGCCAGCAGCTTAGGGAGCGGCAGGGGGGATGAAAAACTGTTTTTT
clone size: NA; J gene: TRBJ2-1; CDR3 length: 19; D gene: NA; V gene: TRBV11-2; CDR3 protein: CASMGATTWGTPKVDEQFF; CDR3 DNA: TGTGCCAGCATGGGGGCAACTACGTGGGGCACTCCCAAAGTTGATGAGCAGTTCTTC
clone size: NA; J gene: TRBJ2-5; CDR3 length: 12; D gene: NA; V gene: TRBV4-1; CDR3 protein: CASSQNGETQYF; CDR3 DNA: TGCGCCAGCAGCCAAAACGGGGAGACCCAGTACTTC
clone size: NA; J gene: TRBJ1-3; CDR3 length: 12; D gene: NA; V gene: TRBV2; CDR3 protein: CASPSSGNTIYF; CDR3 DNA: TGTGCCAGCCCGAGCTCTGGAAACACCATATATTTT
clone size: NA; J gene: TRBJ1-1; CDR3 length: 15; D gene: NA; V gene: TRBV9; CDR3 protein: CASSPGGELNTEAFF; CDR3 DNA: TGTGCCAGCAGCCCCGGGGGGGAATTGAACACTGAAGCTTTCTTT
clone size: NA; J gene: TRBJ2-5; CDR3 length: 13; D gene: TRBD2; V gene: TRBV9; CDR3 protein: CASSGGGEETQYF; CDR3 DNA: TGTGCCAGCAGCGGGGGGGGAGAAGAGACCCAGTACTTC
clone size: NA; J gene: TRBJ1-1; CDR3 length: 15; D gene: TRBD1; V gene: TRBV5-8; CDR3 protein: CASSTTGGDGTEAFF; CDR3 DNA: TGTGCCAGCAGCACAACAGGGGGCGACGGCACTGAAGCTTTCTTT
clone size: NA; J gene: TRBJ2-2; CDR3 length: 15; D gene: TRBD1; V gene: TRBV18; CDR3 protein: CASSPLDRDTGELFF; CDR3 DNA: TGTGCCAGCTCACCCCTGGACAGGGACACCGGGGAGCTGTTTTTT
clone size: NA; J gene: TRBJ1-2; CDR3 length: 15; D gene: TRBD1; V gene: TRBV27; CDR3 protein: CASGFAGQDNYGYTF; CDR3 DNA: TGTGCCAGCGGGTTCGCGGGACAGGATAACTATGGCTACACCTTC
clone size: NA; J gene: TRBJ2-2; CDR3 length: 15; D gene: NA; V gene: TRBV18; CDR3 protein: CASSPAGANTGELFF; CDR3 DNA: TGTGCCAGCTCACCGGCAGGGGCGAACACCGGGGAGCTGTTTTTT